These 3 T cell receptor beta chains share one sample of origin, sequenced in a study of T cells after posttransplantation cyclophosphamide. Cyclophosphamide on days +3 and +4 followed busulfan-fludarabine conditioning and a marrow graft. Measured with immunoSEQ multiplex PCR; TCRdb has only the in-frame clones, and not every one. The sample records over 10,000 clones, about 2.1% being singletons. Sequences were derived from PBMCs, sampled after allogeneic stem cell transplant with posttransplant cyclophosphamide. The receptors stem from a male patient aged 25 to 39 who received an allogeneic stem cell transplant from a related donor, was CMV-positive, and had no GVHD. Some T cells may be provided by the graft donor.

The rearrangement joins TRBV6-1 to TRBJ2-3; D is uncertain. Trimming shortened V by 6 bases and J by 4 bases, and 8 bases separated the two germline ends. Germline assignment: CDR1 MNHNS and CDR2 SASEGT. The CDR3 consists of 12 residues. CDR3 protein: CASREAADTQYF. The DNA for the CDR3 is TGTGCCAGCAGAGAGGCGGCAGATACGCAGTATTTT.

This clone appeared a few times. The chain employs TRBV5-4 and TRBJ2-3; the match to TRBD1 covers 7 bases. Trimming removed 4 bases from V and 6 bases from J; junction bases left unmatched: 14. Germline V gene data show CDR1 as SGHNT and CDR2 as YYREEE (reference sequence). CDR3 size: 16 residues. As DNA, the CDR3 is TGTGCCAGCAGCCCTGGGACAGATTATGTATTGGATACGCAGTATTTT. Amino acids: CASSPGTDYVLDTQYF.

This clone was seen only a few times. The chain carries TRBV7-2 and TRBJ2-5; D possibly corresponds to TRBD2 (5 bases). CDR1 is SGHTA, CDR2 FQGNSA, per germline. CDR3 length equals 13 residues. Trimming left V 1 base short and J 3 bases short, with 6 bases between. In DNA, the CDR3 is TGTGCCAGCAGCTTAGACGGGAAAGAGACCCAGTACTTC. Its protein is CASSLDGKETQYF.